This TCR beta chain was identified in a study of beta chain features in type 1 diabetes. In this sample, this clone turned up a few times. V gave up 4 bases and J gave up 0 bases, with 9 bases separating them. CDR3 length equals 14 residues. Germline V CDR1 and CDR2: SGHAT, FQNNGV. All of the isolated RNA was reverse transcribed, so expressed TCRB transcripts were sequenced. Generated by immunoSEQ multiplex PCR, the TCRdb table keeps only in-frame clones and is missing some. The sample has 850,000 to 900,000 clones, 15% to 20% seen once. The sequenced material came from naive CD4+ T cells from blood. This chain connects TRBV11-2 to TRBJ2-5; tentative D call: TRBD2 (6 bases). This receptor was obtained from a woman aged 18-29 years in good health. The CDR3 DNA reads as TGTGCCAGCAGCTATAGCGGATACCAAGAGACCCAGTACTTC. Protein sequence: CASSYSGYQETQYF.